This TCR beta chain was profiled in a study of CD8 T cells in ankylosing spondylitis. Study outcomes and limitations: The study looked at matched synovial fluid samples from ankylosing spondylitis patients. Disease-linked clones were reported to be significantly enriched there. Some of the motif variants had earlier been found in reactive arthritis patients' fluid and blood. What appeared characteristic of ankylosing spondylitis blood was a TCR beta motif of eight highly homologous variants.

Scientists made TCR beta libraries using quantitative 5'-RACE with molecular barcodes. TCRdb re-called the 5' RACE reads with MiXCR, one entry per CDR3 protein. The table has about 220,000 distinct CDR3 sequences, around 24% seen once; the top ten hold about 7%. V shed 7 bases and J shed 3 bases, with 20 bases lying between them. The germline CDR1 and CDR2 sequences are MNHNS and SASEGT. This CDR3 is 16 amino acids long. In the case of this clonotype: Its antigen remains unknown.

The J gene is TRBJ2-3, the V gene TRBV6-1; D is perhaps TRBD2 (6 bases). The specimen sequenced was blood, either unsorted or a sorted T cell fraction (not recorded which). This receptor was obtained from a male donor with ankylosing spondylitis or in good health (not recorded which). The CDR3 is CASTPGGTQLTDTQYF. For the CDR3, the DNA is TGTGCCAGCACCCCAGGCGGGACTCAATTAACAGATACGCAGTATTTT.